Presented here are 27 T cell receptor beta chains from one specimen sequenced in a study of blood T cells in healthy people across ages. A J-beta primer mix and a sample-barcoded 5' primer were used in a second PCR of about 7 to 12 cycles. TCRdb independently ran MiXCR on the 5' RACE reads; one entry per CDR3 protein. The sample contains around 990,000 distinct CDR3 sequences, 35% to 40% of which appear only once. The sequencing input was blood. Every receptor here comes from a man between 18 and 29 years old in good health.

The gene calls are TRBV14 and TRBJ1-2; TRBD1 matches 7 bases. The CDR3 sequence is 15 residues long. Germline-derived CDR1 and CDR2 are SGHDN and FVKESK. V lost 4 bases and J lost 10; bases outside the gene matches: 15. The CDR3 nucleotides are TGTGCCAGCAGCCGAGCGGTCGGTGTTCAGGGGGTCTACACCTTC. It translates to CASSRAVGVQGVYTF.

The chain joins TRBV6-6 to TRBJ2-5, with D possibly matching TRBD1 (6 bases). The DNA matches TRBJ2-7 better at its end, which makes the J call doubtful. CDR3 length: 14 residues. The germline V gene has CDR1 MNHNY and CDR2 SVGAGI (reference sequence). CDR3 DNA: TGTGCCAGCAGTCCCGGGACAAGAATATACGAGCAGTACTTC. The encoded protein is CASSPGTRIYEQYF.

This chain's CDR3 is CASSFELAGGRVTDTQYF. The DNA for the CDR3 is TGTGCCAGCAGTTTCGAGCTAGCGGGGGGGCGGGTCACAGATACGCAGTATTTT. The chain carries TRBV12-3 or TRBV12-4 and TRBJ2-3, with 12 bases lining up with TRBD2. Trimming took 3 bases from V and 2 from J; bases not matched to a gene: 9. The CDR3 has 18 residues.

Worth noting for this clonotype: An end of the junction differs from the germline gene, which may be a read error. The rearrangement joins TRBV12-3 or TRBV12-4 to TRBJ2-3; D perhaps matches TRBD1 (5 bases). The CDR3 totals 15 residues. CDR3 DNA sequence: TGTGCCAGCAGTCCGGACCCAGGGCTAACAGATATGCAGTATTTT. Translated, it gives CASSPDPGLTDMQYF.

This rearrangement joins TRBV10-2 to TRBJ2-3; TRBD2 matches 7 bases. CDR3 length: 15 residues. Germline CDR1 WSHSY, CDR2 SAAADI. V was clipped by 3 bases and J by 6 bases; unmatched bases: 9. The CDR3 coding sequence is TGCGCCAGCAGTGATCGTATATCAGCGGGGGATACGCAGTATTTT. Encoded protein: CASSDRISAGDTQYF.

The V gene is TRBV5-1, the J gene TRBJ1-1; D gene unclear. The germline V gene has CDR1 SGHRS and CDR2 YFSETQ. The CDR3 has 13 residues. V gave up 1 base and J gave up 8 bases, with 12 bases separating them. Here the CDR3 reads CASSLSLRQEAFF. CDR3 bases: TGCGCCAGCAGCTTGAGTCTACGTCAAGAAGCTTTCTTT.

V usage is TRBV20-1 and J usage is TRBJ1-3, with 7 bases lining up with TRBD1. Germline CDR1 is DFQATT and CDR2 is SNEGSKA (reference sequence). The junction had 14 bases not matched to a gene; V was cut back by 6 bases and J by 0 bases. The CDR3 spans 17 residues. The CDR3: CSAITRPGTASGNTIYF. The CDR3 coding sequence is TGCAGTGCCATAACTCGGCCCGGGACAGCCTCTGGAAACACCATATATTTT.

This clonotype came up a few times. J is TRBJ1-5 and V is TRBV13; no clear D gene. Germline loops: CDR1 PRHDT, CDR2 FYEKMQ (reference sequence). The CDR3 totals 12 residues. Trimming removed 2 bases at V and 5 bases at J, with 4 bases between. CDR3 sequence (DNA): TGTGCCAGCAGCTTACAACATCAGCCCCAGCATTTT. This sequence encodes CASSLQHQPQHF.

This clonotype was observed a few times. The chain recombines TRBV6-2 or TRBV6-3 with TRBJ1-6; 7 bases map to TRBD1. Germline CDR1 MNHEY, CDR2 SVGEGT. The V segment lost 5 bases and the J segment 6 bases; nucleotides outside the gene matches: 4. The CDR3 contains 14 residues. Written as DNA, the CDR3 is TGTGCCAGCAGTCCAGGGGGTACTAATTCACCCCTCCACTTT. Its protein is CASSPGGTNSPLHF.

The chain carries TRBV6-6 and TRBJ2-1; a possible D gene is TRBD2 (5 bases). V was clipped by 5 bases and J by 14 bases, with 16 bases between them. CDR3 length equals 12 residues. From germline, CDR1 is MNHNY and CDR2 SVGAGI (reference sequence). CDR3 DNA sequence: TGTGCCAGCAGTACCACCGGGATTCAAGAGTTCTTC. Translated: CASSTTGIQEFF.

The chain is built from TRBV4-3 and TRBJ2-3; a weak D match, TRBD1 (7 bases). Trimming took 2 bases from V and 5 from J, leaving 14 bases between them. Per the germline V gene, CDR1 is LGHNA and CDR2 is YSLEER. The CDR3 is 15 amino acids. The CDR3 DNA reads TGCGCCAGCAGCCAAAGGAGGGGGCAGGGAGATACGCAGTATTTT. Amino acids: CASSQRRGQGDTQYF.

V and J are TRBV3-1 and TRBJ2-3; no reliable D call. This CDR3 contains 14 residues. The germline gives CDR1 LGHDT, CDR2 YNNKEL (reference sequence). The V end was cut by 2 bases, the J end by 7 bases, with 13 bases between. CDR3 residues: CASSQQWPDHTQYF. The DNA of the CDR3 is TGTGCCAGCAGCCAACAGTGGCCAGACCATACGCAGTATTTT.

The sample holds a few counts of this clonotype. The chain carries TRBV15 and TRBJ1-6; D is possibly TRBD1 (6 bases). Looked up from germline, CDR1 is LNHNV and CDR2 is YYDKDF (reference sequence). This CDR3 comprises 14 residues. V was shortened by 3 bases and J by 7 bases, with 10 bases between the two germline ends. In DNA, the CDR3 is TGTGCCACCAGCAGGAACAGGGAAAATTCACCCCTCCACTTT. It yields the protein CATSRNRENSPLHF.

The chain uses TRBV20-1 and TRBJ1-1, with 8 bases lining up with TRBD1. CDR3 length: 14 residues. CDR1 DFQATT and CDR2 SNEGSKA come from the germline V gene (reference sequence). The CDR3 region has the DNA TGCAGGGGGTTTCCAGGGGGCGTTACCACTGAAGCTTTCTTT. This translates into CRGFPGGVTTEAFF.

This clonotype turned up a few times. The chain employs TRBV10-3 and TRBJ2-1, with TRBD2 matching 7 bases. J gave up 12 bases and V 3 bases, and 5 bases lay outside the gene matches. The CDR3 is 12 residues long. Germline CDR1 and CDR2: ENHRY and SYGVKD. The CDR3, as DNA: TGTGCCATCAGTGAAGGGTGGGGGGGGCAGTTCTTC. Its translation is CAISEGWGGQFF.

This clonotype has just a few counts. This CDR3 reads CASSVGGLTNTGELFF. The CDR3 DNA is TGTGCCAGCAGCGTAGGCGGTCTCACGAACACCGGGGAGCTGTTTTTT. The chain carries TRBV9 and TRBJ2-2; D gene unclear. Germline values: CDR1 SGDLS, CDR2 YYNGEE. V lost 0 bases to trimming and J lost 0 bases, with 9 bases between them. The CDR3 extends over 16 amino acids.

The V and J genes are TRBV6-5 and TRBJ1-5; 7 nucleotides align to TRBD1. The V segment lost 0 bases and the J segment 5 bases; nucleotides outside the gene matches: 1. CDR1 MNHEY and CDR2 SVGAGI come from the germline V gene. CDR3 length: 14 amino acids. CDR3 DNA: TGTGCCAGCAGTTACTCAGGGGGCCATCAGCCCCAGCATTTT. Translated: CASSYSGGHQPQHF.

This clonotype is a singleton in its sample. The gene calls are TRBV18 and TRBJ2-3, with 9 positions matching TRBD2. The CDR3 extends over 14 amino acids. CDR1 and CDR2 from the germline V gene are KGHSH and LQKENI. Trimming took 0 bases from V and 8 from J; bases not matched to a gene: 3. The chain's CDR3 is CASSPPSGGATQYF. DNA of the CDR3: TGTGCCAGCTCACCACCTAGCGGGGGCGCTACGCAGTATTTT.

This clonotype appeared many times. This chain uses TRBV4-3 with TRBJ2-5; a possible D gene is TRBD2 (5 bases). The CDR3 has 15 amino acids. V lost 0 bases and J 5 bases, leaving 13 bases between the germline ends. Germline values: CDR1 LGHNA, CDR2 YSLEER. The CDR3 loop reads CASSQDLGSGETQYF. The DNA of the CDR3 is TGCGCCAGCAGCCAAGATCTGGGTTCGGGGGAGACCCAGTACTTC.

The CDR3 loop is CASRGYSNQPQHF. As DNA, the CDR3 is TGTGCCAGCAGGGGTTATAGCAATCAGCCCCAGCATTTT. The chain has TRBV12-3 or TRBV12-4 and TRBJ1-5; unclear D gene. This CDR3 has 13 residues. V lost 6 bases and J 0 bases, leaving 6 bases between the germline ends.

The rearrangement links TRBV3-1 to TRBJ2-1, with D possibly being TRBD1 (5 bases). The CDR3 extends over 14 amino acids. V shed 1 base and J shed 9 bases, with 13 bases lying between them. Germline CDR1 reads LGHDT; CDR2 reads YNNKEL (reference sequence). The CDR3 DNA is TGTGCCAGCAGCCAAGTTGGCAGGGTGGGTGAGCAGTTCTTC. As protein: CASSQVGRVGEQFF.

This chain joins TRBV6-1 and TRBJ1-1, with D uncertain. The CDR3 is 13 amino acids. CDR1 and CDR2 from the germline V gene are MNHNS and SASEGT. V lost 2 bases and J lost 4, with 8 bases in between. The CDR3 protein is CASSELGRTEAFF. In DNA form, the CDR3 reads TGTGCCAGCAGTGAATTGGGTCGCACTGAAGCTTTCTTT.

The chain is built from TRBV27 and TRBJ2-7; 10 nucleotides agree with TRBD1. Germline CDR1 is MNHEY and CDR2 is SMNVEV (reference sequence). After removal of 6 bases from V and 4 bases from J, the junction contained 9 bases not matched to a gene. The CDR3 contains 15 residues. CDR3 loop: CASRLKTGGGYEQYF. The CDR3 DNA reads as TGTGCCAGCAGACTAAAGACAGGGGGCGGGTACGAGCAGTACTTC.

This clonotype was counted between two and nine times. The chain links TRBV6-6 to TRBJ1-2; D gene uncertain. The CDR3 is made up of 13 amino acids. Deletions cut 1 base from V and 2 bases from J, with 5 bases between. Per germline, CDR1 MNHNY and CDR2 SVGAGI (reference sequence). CDR3 sequence reads: CASSYYYNYGYTF. The CDR3 DNA reads as TGTGCCAGCAGTTACTATTACAACTATGGCTACACCTTC.

Here the CDR3 reads CASSPAAFYGYTF. In nucleotides, the CDR3 is TGTGCCAGCAGTCCCGCAGCTTTCTATGGCTACACCTTC. The genes are TRBV12-3 or TRBV12-4 and TRBJ1-2; D ambiguous. This CDR3 is 13 amino acids long. V gave up 5 bases and J gave up 4 bases, with 11 bases separating them.

Only a few counts were recorded for this clonotype. The chain couples TRBV2 to TRBJ1-2; TRBD1 might be the D (5 bases). Germline lookup yields CDR1 SNHLY and CDR2 FYNNEI. The V end lost 7 bases, the J end lost 1 base, and 10 bases lay between the germline ends. This CDR3 has 13 amino acids. The CDR3 protein is CASIRGVNYGYTF. Here the CDR3 DNA reads TGTGCCAGCATACGAGGGGTTAACTATGGCTACACCTTC.

This clonotype was observed a handful of times. This chain joins TRBV2 and TRBJ2-5; 10 positions agree with TRBD2. The CDR3 has 16 amino acids. Trimming at V came to 2 bases and at J to 1 base, leaving 4 bases not matched to a gene. CDR1 SNHLY and CDR2 FYNNEI come from the germline V gene. CDR3 in amino acids: CASSELAGASQETQYF. CDR3 in DNA: TGTGCCAGCAGTGAACTAGCGGGGGCAAGCCAAGAGACCCAGTACTTC.